This TCR beta chain was identified during a study of OX40 agonist ivuxolimab in advanced cancers. Turning to the study itself: Ivuxolimab was administered intravenously to patients at 0.01 to 10 mg/kg every 2 weeks. Allowance was made for prior anti-PD-1, anti-PD-L1 or anti-CTLA-4 therapy, and roughly 40% had some. Notes on the study in general: At 0.1 to 3.0 mg/kg and by week 6, CD4+ and CD8+ T cells in the blood had expanded clonally. Some of the lowest clonal expansion was seen in partial responders at 0.1-3.0 mg/kg.

Using immunoSEQ multiplex PCR, the repertoire was profiled, and TCRdb retains in-frame clones only, with some absent. The data contain about 36,000 clones, roughly 81% of them singletons. Turning to this clone: The antigen is not known.

The V end was cut by 5 bases, the J end by 3 bases, with 14 bases between. Per germline, CDR1 SGHVS and CDR2 FQNEAQ. The CDR3 consists of 14 residues. The receptor was isolated from an adult with an advanced solid tumor such as melanoma, head and neck, liver or kidney cancer. The sample consisted of CD4+ or CD8+ T cells sorted from blood, taken in a trial of the OX40 agonist ivuxolimab. This chain connects TRBV7-8 to TRBJ2-7, with D tentatively TRBD1 (5 bases). The CDR3 reads CASSLQTGSYEQYF. The CDR3 nucleotides read TGTGCCAGCAGCCTACAAACAGGTAGCTACGAGCAGTACTTC.